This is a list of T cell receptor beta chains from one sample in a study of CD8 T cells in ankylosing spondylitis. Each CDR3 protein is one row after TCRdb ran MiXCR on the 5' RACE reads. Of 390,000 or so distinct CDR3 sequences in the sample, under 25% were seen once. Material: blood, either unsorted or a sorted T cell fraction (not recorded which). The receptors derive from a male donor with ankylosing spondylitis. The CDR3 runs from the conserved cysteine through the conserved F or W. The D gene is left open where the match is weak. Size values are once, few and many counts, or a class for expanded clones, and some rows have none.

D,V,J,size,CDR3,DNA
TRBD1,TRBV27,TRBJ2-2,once,CASRPRDRGLTGELFF,TGTGCCAGCAGGCCCCGGGACAGGGGGCTCACCGGGGAGCTGTTTTTT
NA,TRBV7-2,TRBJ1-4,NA,CASSSQGQVLFF,TGTGCCAGCAGCTCTCAGGGGCAAGTTCTGTTTTTT
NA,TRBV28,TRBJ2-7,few,CASSLFSEQYF,TGTGCCAGCAGTTTATTTTCCGAGCAGTACTTC
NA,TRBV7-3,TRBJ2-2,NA,CASSPSSDGTGELFF,TGTGCCAGCAGCCCCTCCTCTGATGGCACCGGGGAGCTGTTTTTT
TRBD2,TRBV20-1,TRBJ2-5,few,CSASFLAGEETQYF,TGCAGTGCTAGCTTTCTAGCGGGGGAGGAGACCCAGTACTTC
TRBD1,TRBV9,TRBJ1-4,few,CASSYRRDRDEKLFF,TGTGCCAGCAGCTACCGACGGGACAGGGATGAAAAACTGTTTTTT
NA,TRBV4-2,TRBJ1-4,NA,CASSQDLEAGKLFF,TGTGCCAGCAGCCAAGATCTCGAGGCTGGGAAACTGTTTTTT
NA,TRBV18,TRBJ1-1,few,CASSPIEGAEAFF,TGTGCCAGCTCACCAATTGAAGGGGCTGAAGCTTTCTTT
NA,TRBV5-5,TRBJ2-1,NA,CASSLGGGGAGIYNEQFF,TGTGCCAGCAGCCTGGGGGGGGGCGGAGCGGGAATCTACAATGAGCAGTTCTTC
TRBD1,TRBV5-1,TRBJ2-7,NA,CASSTGETSYEQYF,TGCGCCAGCAGCACAGGGGAGACTTCCTACGAGCAGTACTTC
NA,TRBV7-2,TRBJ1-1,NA,CASSLSARGTEAFF,TGTGCCAGCAGCTTATCCGCGCGGGGCACTGAAGCTTTCTTT
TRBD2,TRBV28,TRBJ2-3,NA,CASSRWGGSTDTQYF,TGTGCCAGCAGTCGGTGGGGAGGGAGCACAGATACGCAGTATTTT
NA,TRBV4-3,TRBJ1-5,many,CASSQSSGDQPQHF,TGCGCCAGCAGCCAATCTAGCGGGGATCAGCCCCAGCATTTT
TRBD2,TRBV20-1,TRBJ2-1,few,CSARDWASGSDEQFF,TGCAGTGCTAGAGATTGGGCTAGCGGGAGTGATGAGCAGTTCTTC
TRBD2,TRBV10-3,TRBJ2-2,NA,CAISPGLADSGELFF,TGTGCCATCAGCCCCGGACTAGCTGACTCCGGGGAGCTGTTTTTT
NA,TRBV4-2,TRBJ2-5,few,CASSQVVDHRGTQYF,TGTGCCAGCAGCCAGGTGGTGGACCACCGGGGGACCCAGTACTTC
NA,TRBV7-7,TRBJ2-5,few,CASSLAAGQETQYF,TGTGCCAGCAGCTTAGCTGCCGGACAAGAGACCCAGTACTTC
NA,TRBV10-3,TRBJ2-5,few,CAISEDHQTSPETQYF,TGTGCCATCAGTGAGGACCACCAGACGTCTCCAGAGACCCAGTACTTC
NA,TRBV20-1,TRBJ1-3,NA,CSARDGSSGNTIYF,TGCAGTGCAAGGGACGGGAGCTCTGGAAACACCATATATTTT
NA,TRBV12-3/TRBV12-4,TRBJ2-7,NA,CASSFLETVYEQYF,TGTGCCAGCAGTTTTCTAGAGACCGTGTACGAGCAGTACTTC
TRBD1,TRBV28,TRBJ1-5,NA,CASRQPGFRQGDNQPQHF,TGTGCCAGCAGACAACCCGGGTTCAGACAGGGGGACAATCAGCCCCAGCATTTT
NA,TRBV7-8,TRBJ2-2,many,CASSRLADTRRGELFF,TGTGCCAGCAGCAGATTAGCGGATACACGAAGGGGGGAGCTGTTTTTT
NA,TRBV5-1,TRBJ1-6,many,CASSQGGPANSPLHF,TGCGCCAGCAGCCAAGGAGGACCAGCGAATTCACCCCTCCACTTT
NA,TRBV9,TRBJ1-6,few,CASSFSGRSPLHF,TGTGCCAGCAGCTTCTCAGGGCGGTCACCCCTCCACTTT
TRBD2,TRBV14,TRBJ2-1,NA,CASSASTSGASVF,TGTGCCAGCAGCGCCTCGACTAGCGGTGCCAGTGTCTTC
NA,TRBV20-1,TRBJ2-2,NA,CSARGRAPNTGELFF,TGCAGTGCTAGGGGGCGGGCACCGAACACCGGGGAGCTGTTTTTT
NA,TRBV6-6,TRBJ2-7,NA,CASSYDGYYEQYF,TGTGCCAGCAGTTACGATGGCTACTACGAGCAGTACTTC
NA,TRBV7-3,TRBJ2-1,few,CASSSKGRGYSYNEQFF,TGTGCCAGCAGCTCTAAGGGCCGGGGCTACTCCTACAATGAGCAGTTCTTC
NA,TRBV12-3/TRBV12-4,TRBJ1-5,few,CASSFGPQYSNQPQHF,TGTGCCAGCAGTTTTGGTCCGCAGTATAGCAATCAGCCCCAGCATTTT
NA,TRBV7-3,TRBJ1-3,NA,CASSSRPGNTIYF,TGTGCCAGCAGCTCCCGACCCGGAAACACCATATATTTT
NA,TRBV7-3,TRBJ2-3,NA,CASSFGSPSTDTQYF,TGTGCCAGCAGCTTTGGGTCACCTAGCACAGATACGCAGTATTTT
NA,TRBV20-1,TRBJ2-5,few,CSARSGLGRRGQETQYF,TGCAGTGCTAGATCAGGGCTGGGACGAAGGGGCCAAGAGACCCAGTACTTC
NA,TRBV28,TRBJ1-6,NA,CASSPPGPSRSSPLHF,TGTGCCAGCAGTCCCCCCGGACCCTCGCGGAGTTCACCCCTCCACTTT
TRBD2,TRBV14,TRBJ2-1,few,CASSEGLAGVYEQFF,TGTGCCAGCAGCGAGGGACTAGCGGGAGTCTATGAGCAGTTCTTC
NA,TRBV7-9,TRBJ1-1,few,CASSLTEQGNTEAFF,TGTGCCAGCAGCTTAACTGAACAGGGGAACACTGAAGCTTTCTTT
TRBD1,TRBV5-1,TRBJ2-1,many,CASADRDEQFF,TGCGCCAGCGCTGACAGGGATGAGCAGTTCTTC
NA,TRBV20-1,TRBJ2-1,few,CSARAGVAGNEQFF,TGCAGTGCTAGAGCGGGAGTAGCCGGGAATGAGCAGTTCTTC
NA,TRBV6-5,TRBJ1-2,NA,CASKTGNYGYTF,TGTGCCAGCAAAACAGGGAACTATGGCTACACCTTC
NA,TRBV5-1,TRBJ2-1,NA,CASSPGEGYAEQFF,TGCGCCAGCAGCCCGGGTGAGGGTTACGCTGAGCAGTTCTTC
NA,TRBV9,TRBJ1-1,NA,CASSVYQDTEAFF,TGTGCCAGCAGCGTATATCAGGACACTGAAGCTTTCTTT
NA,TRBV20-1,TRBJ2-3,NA,CSAGGTGDPDTQYF,TGCAGTGCTGGCGGGACTGGGGACCCAGATACGCAGTATTTT
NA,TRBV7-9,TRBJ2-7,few,CASSPTRSIYEQYF,TGTGCCAGCAGCCCCACACGGTCAATCTACGAGCAGTACTTC
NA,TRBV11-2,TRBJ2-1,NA,CASSTNGEQFF,TGTGCCAGCAGCACAAACGGGGAGCAGTTCTTC
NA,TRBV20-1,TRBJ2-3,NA,CSARGLADTQYF,TGCAGTGCTAGGGGGCTAGCAGATACGCAGTATTTT
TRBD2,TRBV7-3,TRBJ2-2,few,CASSILPGLAGDYTGELFF,TGTGCCAGCAGCATACTCCCGGGACTAGCGGGAGATTACACCGGGGAGCTGTTTTTT
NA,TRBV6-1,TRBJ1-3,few,CASSERQNGNTIYF,TGTGCCAGCAGTGAACGACAGAATGGAAACACCATATATTTT
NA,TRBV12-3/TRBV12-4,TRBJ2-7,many,CASSTRGDDGEQYF,TGTGCCAGCAGCACACGAGGTGATGATGGGGAGCAGTACTTC
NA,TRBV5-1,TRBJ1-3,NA,CASRQGWGSGNTIYF,TGCGCCAGCAGGCAGGGATGGGGCTCTGGAAACACCATATATTTT
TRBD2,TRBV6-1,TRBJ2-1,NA,CASSQSGTSGFSYNEQFF,TGTGCCAGCAGCCAATCCGGGACTAGCGGGTTCTCCTACAATGAGCAGTTCTTC
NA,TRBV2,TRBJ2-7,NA,CAIQKLRGSSYEQYF,TGTGCCATCCAAAAGCTAAGGGGAAGCTCCTACGAGCAGTACTTC
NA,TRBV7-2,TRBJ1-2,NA,CASSPGTGGYTF,TGTGCCAGCAGCCCTGGGACGGGTGGCTACACCTTC
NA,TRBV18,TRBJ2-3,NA,CASSSIRGGSTDTQYF,TGTGCCAGCTCGTCGATCAGGGGCGGGAGCACAGATACGCAGTATTTT
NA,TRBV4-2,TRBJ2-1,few,CASSHGRTWNEQFF,TGTGCCAGCAGCCACGGACGGACTTGGAATGAGCAGTTCTTC